This T cell receptor beta chain was found in a study of cytomegalovirus exposure and HLA in healthy donors. Study-wide findings and caveats: The tendency of first-cohort TCR clusters to co-occur in the roughly 110 validation repertoires was the finding of a later analysis.

Sequencing used immunoSEQ multiplex PCR; TCRdb keeps in-frame clones, though not all of them. The data contain over 100,000 clones, over 75% of them singletons. On this clone: Its antigen is as yet unknown.

The germline V and J ends were trimmed by 3 bases and 1 base, with 16 bases remaining between them. The CDR3 is 17 amino acids. Germline V gene sequence: CDR1 KGHSH, CDR2 LQKENI. Material for sequencing was PBMCs. V is TRBV18 and J is TRBJ2-1; maybe TRBD1 (5 bases). The clonotype comes from a woman between 18 and 30 years old in good health and CMV-seropositive. The CDR3: CASSPRRQIVSYNEQFF. The DNA of the CDR3 is TGTGCCAGCTCACCGAGGAGACAGATCGTGTCCTACAATGAGCAGTTCTTC.